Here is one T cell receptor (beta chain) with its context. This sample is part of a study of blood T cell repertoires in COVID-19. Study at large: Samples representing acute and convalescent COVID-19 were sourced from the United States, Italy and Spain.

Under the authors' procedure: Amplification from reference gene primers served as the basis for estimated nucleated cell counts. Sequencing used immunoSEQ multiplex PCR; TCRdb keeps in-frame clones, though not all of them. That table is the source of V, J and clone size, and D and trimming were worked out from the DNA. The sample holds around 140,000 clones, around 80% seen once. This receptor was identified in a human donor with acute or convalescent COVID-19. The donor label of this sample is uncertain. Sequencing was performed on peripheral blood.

The CDR3 loop reads CASKRTGTNYGYTF. As DNA, the CDR3 is TGTGCCAGCAAACGGACAGGTACCAACTATGGCTACACCTTC. This chain connects TRBV11-2 to TRBJ1-2; 7 bases line up with TRBD1. The junction had 7 bases not matched to a gene; V was cut back by 7 bases and J by 2 bases. Germline V gives CDR1 SGHAT, CDR2 FQNNGV. This CDR3 contains 14 residues.